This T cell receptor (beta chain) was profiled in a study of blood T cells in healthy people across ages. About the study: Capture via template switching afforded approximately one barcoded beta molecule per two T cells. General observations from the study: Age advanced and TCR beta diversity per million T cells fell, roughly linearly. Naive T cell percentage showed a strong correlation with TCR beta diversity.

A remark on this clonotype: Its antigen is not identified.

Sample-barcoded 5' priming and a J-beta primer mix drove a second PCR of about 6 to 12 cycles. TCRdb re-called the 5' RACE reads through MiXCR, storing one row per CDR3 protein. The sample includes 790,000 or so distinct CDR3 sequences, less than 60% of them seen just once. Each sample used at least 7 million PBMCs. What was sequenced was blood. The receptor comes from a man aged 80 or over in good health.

The DNA for the CDR3 is TGTGCCAGCATTTGGACAGGGGGCACCTATGGCTACACCTTC. Residues: CASIWTGGTYGYTF. J is TRBJ1-2 and V is TRBV12-3 or TRBV12-4; 11 bases map to TRBD1. Trimming removed 7 bases from V and 4 bases from J; junction bases left unmatched: 5. The CDR3 totals 14 residues.